This T cell receptor (beta chain) emerged from a study of shared clonotypes between healthy human individuals. Broader study findings: Deeper or shallower sequencing was expected to change how clonotypes are shared among donors. Among non-shared clonotypes, generation probabilities were lower than among those shared by all four donors. Of the naive CD4 clonotypes, roughly 5.5% were shared across a handful of donors.

Profiled with immunoSEQ multiplex PCR; TCRdb holds only in-frame clones, not every one. The table lists 2.3 million or so clones, 90% to 95% of them singletons. Remarks on this clone: Its antigen is undetermined.

The material sequenced was naive CD4+ T cells from PBMCs. This sample's subset: CD45RA+ positively selected. This TCR was recovered from a man younger than 30 in good health. Some clones in this sample may be carry-over from other donors' samples.

CDR3 nucleotide sequence: TGTGCCAGCAGCACCACCGCTAGCGGGAGATCGACCGGGGAGCTGTTTTTT. Protein sequence: CASSTTASGRSTGELFF. This chain connects TRBV7-9 to TRBJ2-2; 10 bases line up with TRBD2. The V gene's germline CDR1 is SEHNR and CDR2 FQNEAQ (reference sequence). Trimming at V came to 5 bases and at J to 5 bases, leaving 11 bases not matched to a gene. This CDR3 region has 17 residues.